This TCR beta chain was retrieved from a study of T cell responses to AZD1222 COVID-19 vaccine. Turning to the study itself: Analysis merged second doses at about 4 or about 12 weeks.

Profiling relied on immunoSEQ multiplex PCR, and the TCRdb table lists in-frame clones only, not all of them. The table has 95,000 to 150,000 clones, about nine tenths seen once. Comment on this clone: Its antigen is still unknown.

Study results and caveats: Baseline antibody screening turned up just six or seven seropositive AZD1222 recipients. Among the donors, most were white British and more were female, and clonal diversity was possibly underestimated. No day 14 peak samples; only post-peak repertoires were characterized.

The TCR was taken from an adult in good health. This specimen consisted of peripheral blood, obtained on day 0 of AZD1222 vaccination.

The CDR3 DNA follows: TGTGCCAGCGACCGAGGGGCGAACACCGGGGAGCTGTTTTTT. It yields the protein CASDRGANTGELFF. The rearrangement joins TRBV28 to TRBJ2-2; either TRBD1 or TRBD2 may fit D (5 bases each). V lost 8 bases, J lost 0 bases, and 10 bases lay in between. Germline loops: CDR1 MDHEN, CDR2 SYDVKM. The CDR3 contains 14 residues.